The present T cell receptor beta chain was sequenced within a study of CD8+ T cells in alopecia areata (dated by TCRdb to 2016 to 2019). About the study as a whole: Treated patients were enrolled in an open-label pilot trial of oral tofacitinib at 5 to 10 mg twice daily for moderate-to-severe alopecia areata. Tofacitinib was given for 6 to 18 months, followed by 6 months of follow-up off drug to assess delayed response and recurrence. In treated patients, disease severity was measured using the SALT score, which gives the percentage of scalp surface area affected. To study T cell clonal expansion in alopecia areata, the researchers applied high-throughput TCRbeta sequencing to both the C3H/HeJ mouse model and human patients. On the human side, TCRbeta sequencing was run on scalp tissue and on sorted CD4+ and CD8+ peripheral blood T cells from healthy controls and from alopecia areata patients with either patchy or totalis/universalis disease. Patients on tofacitinib were biopsied at baseline and after 4 and 24 weeks of treatment, and several of the patients also had a later scalp biopsy. Clonality in the scalp was compared among normal scalp (n=4), patchy alopecia areata scalp (n=8), and alopecia totalis/universalis scalp (n=8). RNA was obtained with the PAXgene miRNA kit for fixed scalp, the miRNeasy kit for PBMCs, and the RNeasy kit for mouse skin. immunoSEQ multiplex PCR using 35 Vbeta forward primers and 13 Jbeta reverse primers was used to amplify TCRbeta CDR3 regions.

The paper's findings and limits, for the study overall: Because the treated cohort was small and had just a single nonresponder, larger studies are needed to establish links between baseline CD8+ expansion and response. Higher clonality and more expanded CD8+ clones were observed in lesional scalp than in normal scalp, particularly in alopecia totalis/universalis, a finding suggestive of antigenic drive. Tofacitinib significantly lowered scalp clonality and the number of expanded CD8+ clones among the top 100 scalp clones. Shared TCR sequences between patients were less evident than in mice, which may be partly attributable to HLA diversity in the patient population. Resident alphabeta T cells in normal human skin are also sequenced, complicating scalp TCR repertoire analysis, unlike mouse skin dominated by gammadelta T cells. During tofacitinib treatment, many expanded lesional clones remained in scalp and blood, and this persistence may partly explain relapse after treatment is stopped.

This specimen's time point label, per the study, means: 4 weeks on oral tofacitinib. The treatment or condition label on this specimen signifies: oral pan-JAK inhibitor, 5-10 mg twice daily. From alopecia areata patients, peripheral blood was collected along with lesional scalp punch biopsies. PBMCs were isolated by density centrifugation and stained for CD3, CD4 and CD8, and CD4+ and CD8+ T cells were sorted on a FACSAria. This clone has a handful of counts. Its binding antigen is unknown. The input lacks base qualities; no much larger clone sits a single base away. Receptor amplification or capture employed the immunoSEQ multiplex PCR assay. For TCR sequencing, RNA was extracted from every sample and reverse transcribed into cDNA to serve as template. SuperScript III was used to make first-strand cDNA, primed with a 2:1 mix of oligo-dT and random hexamers. A synthetic immune receptor repertoire was used to assess amplification bias, and residual bias was removed computationally. The original methods were these. Raw reads were preprocessed for error removal, and CDR3 was defined according to IMGT conventions as running from the conserved cysteine to phenylalanine. To get clonality, Shannon entropy was normalized by log2 of the number of productive unique TCRs and the result was subtracted from 1. Whether each scalp clone was CD4 or CD8 was inferred by checking scalp TCRbeta sequences against the CD4 and CD8 repertoires from sorted blood. TCRdb retrieved this table from immuneACCESS and kept in-frame rearrangements only. Not all clones are present; in checked studies, unresolved V genes account for under half, and no reason is known for the remainder. The V and J calls and clone size come from that table; D and trimming were worked out from the DNA. Here the sample has some 220,000 clones; more than 45% occur a single time. The top ten clonotypes cover about 1.4% of the sample.

The input for sequencing was CD4+ T cells sorted from blood, taken at week 4, from a patient treated with tofacitinib. The origin of this receptor is a human donor with alopecia areata.

Read as DNA, the sequence is TGCAGCGGGCAGGGGGCCAATGGCTACACCTTC. Translated, it gives CSGQGANGYTF. In this chain, TRBV29-1 is recombined with TRBJ1-2; 8 central nucleotides agree with TRBD1. V ends up 7 bases short and J 6 bases short, with an unmatched junction base count of 4. Based on the germline V gene, the CDR1 and CDR2 sequences are SQVTM and ANQGSEA. The CDR3 numbers 11 residues from cysteine through phenylalanine. The entry retains the CDR3 DNA only, 33 bases that are in frame from base 1.